These 24 T cell receptor beta chains were all obtained from the same sample, sequenced in a study of T cell responses to AZD1222 COVID-19 vaccine. Repertoires were generated with immunoSEQ multiplex PCR, while TCRdb's copy carries only in-frame clones and drops some. The sample includes approximately 260,000 clones, 93% of them seen just once. The sequencing used peripheral blood, collected on day 0 of AZD1222 vaccination. Every receptor here comes from an adult in good health.

The J gene is TRBJ2-7, the V gene TRBV29-1, with 8 bases lining up with TRBD1. Unmatched junction bases numbered 9, after V lost 6 bases and J lost 2 bases. CDR1 and CDR2 (germline): SQVTM, ANQGSEA. There are 14 residues in the CDR3. CDR3 residues: CSVSPDRDAYEQYF. The DNA for the CDR3 is TGCAGCGTCTCGCCGGACAGGGACGCCTACGAGCAGTACTTC.

The V gene is TRBV29-1, the J gene TRBJ2-5, with TRBD1 as a possible D gene (6 bases). Germline loops: CDR1 SQVTM, CDR2 ANQGSEA. The CDR3 sequence is 14 residues long. V lost 3 bases, J lost 1 base, and 12 bases lay in between. CDR3 sequence reads: CSVDVGGLQETQYF. In DNA, the CDR3 is TGCAGCGTTGATGTTGGGGGCCTCCAAGAGACCCAGTACTTC.

The rearrangement uses TRBV28 and TRBJ2-2, with 11 bases identical to TRBD2. Germline assignment: CDR1 MDHEN and CDR2 SYDVKM. The CDR3 runs to 16 residues. V lost 2 bases, J lost 5 bases, and 4 bases stayed unmatched. The CDR3 loop reads CASSLGTSGMTGELFF. The CDR3 nucleotides are TGTGCCAGCAGTTTAGGGACTAGCGGTATGACCGGGGAGCTGTTTTTT.

The gene calls are TRBV7-2 and TRBJ2-7; D possibly corresponds to TRBD2 (5 bases). Per germline, CDR1 SGHTA and CDR2 FQGNSA. This CDR3 has 15 amino acids. V was cut by 5 bases and J by 0 bases, with 14 bases left in between. The CDR3, as DNA: TGTGCCAGCAGCAGTCGGACGGGGAGCTCCTACGAGCAGTACTTC. This encodes CASSSRTGSSYEQYF.

This clone appeared once. The chain recombines TRBV5-4 with TRBJ2-7; D is possibly TRBD1 (6 bases). V was trimmed by 7 bases and J by 2 bases, leaving 13 bases between them. The V gene's germline CDR1 is SGHNT and CDR2 YYREEE (reference sequence). The length of the CDR3 is 13 residues. In nucleotides, the CDR3 is TGTGCCAGCTCCCGGGACACAGCCTACGAGCAGTACTTC. Protein sequence: CASSRDTAYEQYF.

The CDR3 DNA follows: TGTGCCGTCCCGGGACGGCAGAACACCGGGGAGCTGTTTTTT. As protein: CAVPGRQNTGELFF. This sequence joins TRBV28 and TRBJ2-2; TRBD1 or TRBD2 may be the D gene (5 bases each). The CDR3 runs to 14 residues. Germline values: CDR1 MDHEN, CDR2 SYDVKM. V was pared by 11 bases and J by 1 base, with 14 bases between.

This rearrangement joins TRBV9 to TRBJ1-2; perhaps TRBD1 as D (6 bases). Germline V gene sequence: CDR1 SGDLS, CDR2 YYNGEE. The CDR3 consists of 14 residues. Between the trimmed V and J ends, which lost 3 bases and 5 bases, there was a span of 14 bases. Here the CDR3 reads CASSAGAPGYGYTF. In nucleotides, the CDR3 is TGTGCCAGCAGCGCAGGGGCCCCGGGGTATGGCTACACCTTC.

The rearrangement uses TRBV28 and TRBJ1-1; the match to TRBD1 covers 7 bases. Per germline, CDR1 MDHEN and CDR2 SYDVKM. The CDR3 extends over 15 amino acids. Trimming at V came to 4 bases and at J to 3 bases, leaving 8 bases not matched to a gene. CDR3 nucleotides: TGTGCCAGCAGTTCCACAGGGGTGGAGGACACTGAAGCTTTCTTT. Its translation is CASSSTGVEDTEAFF.

V and J are TRBV7-8 and TRBJ2-2; TRBD2 might be the D (6 bases). The germline gives CDR1 SGHVS, CDR2 FQNEAQ. The CDR3 is 15 amino acids. The V end lost 3 bases, the J end lost 0 bases, and 8 bases lay between the germline ends. The CDR3 sequence: CASSFGGSNTGELFF. CDR3 DNA: TGTGCCAGCAGCTTCGGGGGATCGAACACCGGGGAGCTGTTTTTT.

The V and J genes are TRBV5-6 and TRBJ1-1, with a tentative D call TRBD1 (6 bases). Trimming left V 5 bases short and J 3 bases short, with 17 bases between. Germline CDR1 and CDR2: SGHDT and YYEEEE. The CDR3 has 15 residues. The CDR3 is CASSRPGGGDTEAFF. In DNA, the CDR3 is TGTGCCAGCAGTCGTCCGGGGGGCGGGGACACTGAAGCTTTCTTT.

This sequence joins TRBV5-1 and TRBJ2-7; 7 positions match TRBD2. This CDR3 has 15 amino acids. The trim removed 4 bases at V and 5 bases at J, leaving 12 bases unmatched. CDR1 and CDR2 from the germline V gene are SGHRS and YFSETQ. The CDR3 DNA reads as TGCGCCAGCAGCGGGCTTAAGGGAGGGTCCCACGAGCAGTACTTC. Residues: CASSGLKGGSHEQYF.

The rearrangement uses TRBV5-1 and TRBJ1-1; 8 nucleotides match TRBD1. V trimming: 4 bases; J trimming: 11 bases; junction bases outside the gene matches: 7. Germline V gene data show CDR1 as SGHRS and CDR2 as YFSETQ. This CDR3 region has 12 residues. The CDR3 sequence is CASSVQGVEAFF. CDR3 DNA: TGCGCCAGCAGCGTACAGGGGGTAGAGGCTTTCTTT.

This sequence joins TRBV7-2 and TRBJ1-1; D not certain. This CDR3 is 14 amino acids long. V was shortened by 2 bases and J by 0 bases, with 7 bases between the two germline ends. CDR1 is SGHTA, CDR2 FQGNSA, per germline. CDR3 sequence: CASSLSQMNTEAFF. In nucleotides, the CDR3 is TGTGCCAGCAGCTTAAGTCAGATGAACACTGAAGCTTTCTTT.

The rearrangement joins TRBV12-3 or TRBV12-4 to TRBJ2-1, with 7 bases identical to TRBD2. The V segment lost 2 bases and the J segment 9 bases; nucleotides outside the gene matches: 4. This CDR3 is built from 13 residues. The CDR3 bases are TGTGCCAGCAGTTTAACTGGGGAGGGTGAGCAGTTCTTC. This gives the protein CASSLTGEGEQFF.

This chain uses TRBV7-8 with TRBJ1-1; tentatively, D is TRBD1 (5 bases). There are 15 residues in the CDR3. Between the trimmed V and J ends, which lost 0 bases and 2 bases, there was a span of 10 bases. The germline gives CDR1 SGHVS, CDR2 FQNEAQ. DNA of the CDR3: TGTGCCAGCAGCTTAGCGGCAGGGTATAACACTGAAGCTTTCTTT. Protein: CASSLAAGYNTEAFF.

The V call is TRBV12-3 or TRBV12-4, the J call TRBJ1-1; no firm D call. V was cut by 2 bases and J by 11 bases, with 9 bases left in between. The CDR3 sequence is 11 residues long. The CDR3 spells CASSLSDRAFF. CDR3 bases: TGTGCCAGCAGTTTATCGGATCGGGCTTTCTTT.

The count of this clone is one. The V and J genes are TRBV5-1 and TRBJ2-1; TRBD2 agrees at 7 bases. This CDR3 is built from 17 residues. With V trimmed by 4 bases and J by 3 bases, 13 bases remained unmatched. Germline lookup yields CDR1 SGHRS and CDR2 YFSETQ. The chain's CDR3 is CASSPGWAGVDYNEQFF. As DNA, the CDR3 is TGCGCCAGCAGCCCGGGATGGGCGGGAGTGGACTACAATGAGCAGTTCTTC. Drawing the rest from reference TRBV5-1 and TRBJ2-1, the complete variable domain is KAGVTQTPRYLIKTRGQQVTLSCSPISGHRSVSWYQQTPGQGLQFLFEYFSETQRNKGNFPGRFSGRQFSNSRSEMNVSTLELGDSALYLCASSPGWAGVDYNEQFFGPGTRLTVL.

The genes are TRBV4-1 and TRBJ1-2; no definite D call. V lost 3 bases and J lost 2, with 4 bases in between. From germline, CDR1 is MGHRA and CDR2 YSYEKL. The CDR3 totals 12 residues. CDR3 sequence (DNA): TGCGCCAGCAGCCAGGAGAACTATGGCTACACCTTC. Translated: CASSQENYGYTF.

The chain employs TRBV7-9 and TRBJ2-2; D may be TRBD1 (6 bases). This CDR3 spans 14 amino acids. The germline V gene has CDR1 SEHNR and CDR2 FQNEAQ (reference sequence). V lost 2 bases and J lost 6, with 10 bases in between. For the CDR3, the DNA is TGTGCCAGCAGCTTATCACAGGGATCCGGGGAGCTGTTTTTT. Translated, it gives CASSLSQGSGELFF.

V usage is TRBV28 and J usage is TRBJ1-1; D is undetermined. The length of the CDR3 is 12 residues. Trimming took 5 bases from V and 3 from J, leaving 7 bases between them. CDR1 is MDHEN, CDR2 SYDVKM, per germline. The CDR3 spells CASSPAYTEAFF. Here the CDR3 DNA reads TGTGCCAGCAGTCCAGCTTACACTGAAGCTTTCTTT.

The V call is TRBV9, the J call TRBJ2-2; weak D call: TRBD1 (5 bases). The CDR3 has 16 amino acids. Trimming shortened V by 4 bases and J by 0 bases, and 13 bases separated the two germline ends. Germline CDR1 and CDR2: SGDLS and YYNGEE. The DNA for the CDR3 is TGTGCCAGCAGCCCGTCTAGGACACCGAACACCGGGGAGCTGTTTTTT. It codes for CASSPSRTPNTGELFF.

V and J are TRBV2 and TRBJ1-6; tentatively, D is TRBD1 (5 bases). This CDR3 has 13 residues. Between the trimmed V and J ends, which lost 7 bases and 13 bases, there was a span of 17 bases. CDR1 and CDR2 from the germline V gene are SNHLY and FYNNEI. The CDR3 is CASTALDKAPLHF. CDR3 coding DNA: TGTGCCAGCACTGCACTGGACAAGGCTCCCCTCCACTTT.

The chain is built from TRBV5-1 and TRBJ1-1; 8 positions agree with TRBD1. J gave up 5 bases and V 2 bases, and 8 bases lay outside the gene matches. Germline V gives CDR1 SGHRS, CDR2 YFSETQ. There are 15 residues in the CDR3. Here the CDR3 DNA reads TGCGCCAGCAGCTTAATGACAGGGGATCTTACTGAAGCTTTCTTT. It translates to CASSLMTGDLTEAFF.

The chain employs TRBV27 and TRBJ2-7, with D uncertain. Per germline, CDR1 MNHEY and CDR2 SMNVEV (reference sequence). This CDR3 spans 13 amino acids. Trimming left V 2 bases short and J 4 bases short, with 9 bases between. CDR3 residues: CASSLVAAYEQYF. The CDR3 nucleotides are TGTGCCAGCAGTTTAGTGGCCGCATACGAGCAGTACTTC.